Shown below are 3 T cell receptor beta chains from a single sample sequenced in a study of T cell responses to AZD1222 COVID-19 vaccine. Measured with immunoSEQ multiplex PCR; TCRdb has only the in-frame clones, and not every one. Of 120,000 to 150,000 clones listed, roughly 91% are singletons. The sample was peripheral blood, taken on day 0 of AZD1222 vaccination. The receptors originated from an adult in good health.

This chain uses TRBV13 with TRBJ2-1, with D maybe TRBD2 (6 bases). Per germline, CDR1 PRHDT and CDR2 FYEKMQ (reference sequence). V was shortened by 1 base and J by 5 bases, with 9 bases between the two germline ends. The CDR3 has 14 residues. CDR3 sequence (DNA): TGTGCCAGCAGCTTAGCGGGAGTGAACAATGAGCAGTTCTTC. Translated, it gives CASSLAGVNNEQFF.

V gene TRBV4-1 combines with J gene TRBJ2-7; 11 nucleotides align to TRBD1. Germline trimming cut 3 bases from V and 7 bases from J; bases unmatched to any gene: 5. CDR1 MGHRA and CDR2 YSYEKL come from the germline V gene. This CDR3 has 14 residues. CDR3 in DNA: TGCGCCAGCAGCCAGGGACAGGGGGAGGGGGAGCAGTACTTC. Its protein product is CASSQGQGEGEQYF.

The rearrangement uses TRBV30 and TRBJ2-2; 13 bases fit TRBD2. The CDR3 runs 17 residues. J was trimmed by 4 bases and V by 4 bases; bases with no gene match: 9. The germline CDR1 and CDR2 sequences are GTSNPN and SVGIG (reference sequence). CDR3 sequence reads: CAWTRTRTSGSTGELFF. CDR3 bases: TGTGCCTGGACTCGGACCAGGACTAGCGGGAGCACCGGGGAGCTGTTTTTT. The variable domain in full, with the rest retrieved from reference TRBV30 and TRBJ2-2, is SQTIHQWPATLVQPVGSPLSLECTVEGTSNPNLYWYRQAAGRGLQLLFYSVGIGQISSEVPQNLSASRPQDRQFILSSKKLLLSDSGFYLCAWTRTRTSGSTGELFFGEGSRLTVL.